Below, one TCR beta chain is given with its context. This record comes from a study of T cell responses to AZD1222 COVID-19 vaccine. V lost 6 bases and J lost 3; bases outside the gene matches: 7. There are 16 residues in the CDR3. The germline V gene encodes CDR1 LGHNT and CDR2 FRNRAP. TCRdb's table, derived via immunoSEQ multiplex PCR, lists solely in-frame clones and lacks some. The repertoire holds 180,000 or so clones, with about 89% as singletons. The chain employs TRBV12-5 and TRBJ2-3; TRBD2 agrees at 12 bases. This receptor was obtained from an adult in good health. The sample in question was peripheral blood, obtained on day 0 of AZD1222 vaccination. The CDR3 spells CASGPGTSGLTDTQYF. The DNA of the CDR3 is TGTGCTAGTGGCCCTGGGACTAGCGGGTTAACAGATACGCAGTATTTT.